Below, 28 T cell receptor beta chains from the same sample are listed, as sequenced in a study of T cells in Graves' hyperthyroidism and ophthalmopathy. The source material, RNA transcripts, was used to amplify TCR beta CDR3 regions. TCR CDR3 underwent first-round RT-PCR with the HTBI primer set. TCRdb used MiXCR to reprocess the multiplex PCR reads, holding one entry per CDR3 protein. There are 600,000 to 700,000 distinct CDR3 sequences in the sample; 14% to 15% occur only once, and about 4.5% lies in the top ten. Material: blood. These receptors were obtained from a woman in her forties with Graves' ophthalmopathy.

This clonotype has ten or more counts. The chain carries TRBV27 and TRBJ2-7; 9 bases line up with TRBD1. The CDR3 length is 15 residues. Germline CDR1 reads MNHEY; CDR2 reads SMNVEV (reference sequence). Trimming cost V 6 bases and J 3 bases; bases outside gene matches: 9. CDR3 nucleotides: TGTGCCAGCAGCGAAAACCGGGACAGGGACTACGAGCAGTACTTC. Translated: CASSENRDRDYEQYF.

This clonotype was observed a few times. The chain employs TRBV5-4 and TRBJ2-6; D uncertain. The CDR3 consists of 15 residues. Trimming took off 1 base at V and 4 bases at J, with 9 bases between the two ends. The germline gives CDR1 SGHNT, CDR2 YYREEE (reference sequence). CDR3 sequence reads: CASSLIGSGANVLTF. As DNA, the CDR3 is TGTGCCAGCAGCTTGATAGGGTCGGGGGCCAACGTCCTGACTTTC.

This clonotype occurred many times. The chain couples TRBV7-9 to TRBJ2-7; maybe TRBD2 (5 bases). Trimming stripped 5 bases from V and 7 bases from J, with 12 bases between. The CDR3 covers 12 residues. From germline, CDR1 is SEHNR and CDR2 FQNEAQ (reference sequence). CDR3 protein: CASSPPGLEQYF. Here the CDR3 DNA reads TGTGCCAGCAGCCCCCCAGGACTGGAGCAGTACTTC.

This clonotype came up many times. V gene TRBV6-5 combines with J gene TRBJ1-5; TRBD1 is a possible D gene (6 bases). This CDR3 has 12 residues. Trimming shortened V by 8 bases and J by 5 bases, and 10 bases separated the two germline ends. Germline V gene data show CDR1 as MNHEY and CDR2 as SVGAGI. The CDR3 spells CASGQLHQPQHF. In DNA form, the CDR3 reads TGTGCCAGCGGACAGTTACATCAGCCCCAGCATTTT.

This clonotype has at least ten counts. CDR3 sequence reads: CASSLEYTREKETQYF. The CDR3 DNA reads as TGTGCCAGCAGTTTAGAGTATACCCGAGAAAAAGAGACCCAGTACTTC. The chain uses TRBV28 and TRBJ2-5; D gene uncertain. From germline, CDR1 is MDHEN and CDR2 SYDVKM. This CDR3 spans 16 amino acids. Trimming stripped 2 bases from V and 3 bases from J, with 16 bases between.

This clonotype was recorded at least ten times. The genes are TRBV6-2 or TRBV6-3 and TRBJ2-3; no definite D call. The germline V gene has CDR1 MNHEY and CDR2 SVGEGT. This CDR3 is 14 amino acids long. The V end was cut by 0 bases, the J end by 4 bases, with 8 bases between. CDR3 sequence (DNA): TGTGCCAGCAGTTACTCGAGGCTTGCAGATACGCAGTATTTT. Translation: CASSYSRLADTQYF.

Many counts were recorded for this clonotype. V usage is TRBV28 and J usage is TRBJ1-2, with a weak D call TRBD1 (5 bases). The V and J ends lost 5 bases and 2 bases respectively, with 15 bases between them. Germline loops: CDR1 MDHEN, CDR2 SYDVKM. This CDR3 has 15 amino acids. The DNA of the CDR3 is TGTGCCAGCAGTCACCAACGACAGCAAAACTATGGCTACACCTTC. Its protein is CASSHQRQQNYGYTF.

This chain links TRBV6-2 or TRBV6-3 with TRBJ2-2, with TRBD2 as a possible D gene (6 bases). Germline CDR1 is MNHEY and CDR2 is SVGEGT. This CDR3 spans 15 amino acids. V was shortened by 5 bases and J by 9 bases, with 19 bases between the two germline ends. CDR3 in amino acids: CASSRGLPGVRELFF. The CDR3, as DNA: TGTGCCAGCAGTCGGGGACTCCCAGGCGTCCGGGAGCTGTTTTTT.

This clonotype has at least ten counts. V usage is TRBV12-3 or TRBV12-4 and J usage is TRBJ1-2, with TRBD1 identical over 10 bases. This CDR3 has 14 residues. Unmatched junction bases numbered 7, after V lost 5 bases and J lost 7 bases. CDR3 in amino acids: CASSHDRGQGGYTF. The CDR3 region has the DNA TGTGCCAGCAGTCACGACAGGGGGCAGGGTGGCTACACCTTC.

There are many counts of this clonotype. The V call is TRBV7-9, the J call TRBJ1-2; possible D gene TRBD1, 6 bases. Germline V gene data show CDR1 as SEHNR and CDR2 as FQNEAQ (reference sequence). V gave up 11 bases and J gave up 8 bases, with 18 bases separating them. The CDR3 is 12 residues long. The CDR3 DNA is TGTGCCGTAGTGGGGGGGCAAGGCGGCTACACCTTC. This gives the protein CAVVGGQGGYTF.

The chain carries TRBV19 and TRBJ1-2; 11 nucleotides match TRBD1. Germline V gene data show CDR1 as LNHDA and CDR2 as SQIVND (reference sequence). The junction had 10 bases not matched to a gene; V was cut back by 9 bases and J by 7 bases. This CDR3 region has 14 residues. Written as DNA, the CDR3 is TGTGCCAGCCAGCTTAGGACAGGGGGCCGTGGCTACACCTTC. Translation gives CASQLRTGGRGYTF. The entire variable domain, with the rest obtained from reference TRBV19 and TRBJ1-2, is as follows: DGGITQSPKYLFRKEGQNVTLSCEQNLNHDAMYWYRQDPGQGLRLIYYSQIVNDFQKGDIAEGYSVSREKKESFPLTVTSAQKNPTAFYLCASQLRTGGRGYTFGSGTRLTVV.

The rearrangement links TRBV5-1 to TRBJ2-5; tentatively, D is TRBD1 or TRBD2 (5 bases each). The V end was cut by 4 bases, the J end by 5 bases, with 18 bases between. CDR1 is SGHRS, CDR2 YFSETQ, per germline. The CDR3 extends over 15 amino acids. In DNA form, the CDR3 reads TGCGCCAGCAGCCCGGAGGCTCGAAACAGGGAGACCCAGTACTTC. Its translation is CASSPEARNRETQYF.

This clonotype was seen at least ten times. The chain carries TRBV2 and TRBJ1-5, with 9 bases identical to TRBD1. The CDR3 totals 15 residues. J gave up 5 bases and V 7 bases, and 9 bases lay outside the gene matches. Per germline, CDR1 SNHLY and CDR2 FYNNEI. The CDR3 loop is CASNPLTGGDQPQHF. DNA for the CDR3: TGTGCCAGCAACCCATTGACAGGGGGGGATCAGCCCCAGCATTTT. Using reference TRBV2 and TRBJ1-5 for the parts outside the CDR3, the full variable domain is EPEVTQTPSHQVTQMGQEVILRCVPISNHLYFYWYRQILGQKVEFLVSFYNNEISEKSEIFDDQFSVERPDGSNFTLKIRSTKLEDSAMYFCASNPLTGGDQPQHFGDGTRLSIL.

The V and J genes are TRBV20-1 and TRBJ2-2; 7 positions agree with TRBD2. The ends lost 0 bases at V and 5 bases at J; junction bases unmatched: 6. Germline lookup yields CDR1 DFQATT and CDR2 SNEGSKA (reference sequence). CDR3 length: 15 residues. As DNA, the CDR3 is TGCAGTGCTAGAGATCCGGGGGGTAGGACCGGGGAGCTGTTTTTT. It translates to CSARDPGGRTGELFF.

This clonotype was recorded many times. A single base separates this from a much larger clone, so it may be a read error. This rearrangement joins TRBV12-3 or TRBV12-4 to TRBJ2-7, with D perhaps assigned TRBD1 or TRBD2 (5 bases each). The CDR3 has 15 residues. Deletions cut 6 bases from V and 3 bases from J, with 18 bases between. The CDR3 region is CASSKTGAGGYEQYF. CDR3 in DNA: TGTGCCAGCAGCAAGACCGGGGCAGGAGGCTACGAGCAGTACTTC.

This clonotype was observed many times. J is TRBJ2-2 and V is TRBV6-5; 7 positions match TRBD1. The germline V gene encodes CDR1 MNHEY and CDR2 SVGAGI. The CDR3 has 15 residues. Trimming at V came to 5 bases and at J to 1 base, leaving 4 bases not matched to a gene. CDR3 region: CASSNGQENTGELFF. CDR3 nucleotides: TGTGCCAGCAGTAACGGACAGGAGAACACCGGGGAGCTGTTTTTT.

This clonotype was observed at least ten times. The V and J genes are TRBV12-3 or TRBV12-4 and TRBJ1-5, with D possibly TRBD1 on 6 matching bases. The CDR3 loop spans 13 amino acids. Trimming removed 7 bases at V and 5 bases at J, with 12 bases between. CDR3 in amino acids: CASTGQYYQPQHF. For the CDR3, the DNA is TGTGCCAGCACAGGACAGTACTATCAGCCCCAGCATTTT.

This clonotype was detected many times. The rearrangement joins TRBV3-1 to TRBJ2-7, with TRBD2 as a possible D gene (6 bases). V was clipped by 3 bases and J by 2 bases, with 14 bases between them. The germline gives CDR1 LGHDT, CDR2 YNNKEL (reference sequence). The CDR3 loop spans 15 amino acids. CDR3 protein: CASSHALGEAYEQYF. CDR3 DNA sequence: TGTGCCAGCAGCCACGCCTTGGGGGAGGCCTACGAGCAGTACTTC.

This clonotype was counted many times. V and J are TRBV19 and TRBJ2-5; D is possibly TRBD1 (6 bases). Germline V gene data show CDR1 as LNHDA and CDR2 as SQIVND (reference sequence). With 5 bases removed from V and 5 bases from J, the gap between germline ends came to 12 bases. The CDR3 loop spans 13 amino acids. In nucleotides, the CDR3 is TGTGCCAGTAGTCAGGGGTCCTACGAGACCCAGTACTTC. Translated: CASSQGSYETQYF.

This clonotype occurred many times. V is TRBV12-3 or TRBV12-4 and J is TRBJ1-5; unclear D gene. This CDR3 is built from 15 residues. V lost 1 base to trimming and J lost 3 bases, with 10 bases between them. This chain's CDR3 is CASSLERTVNQPQHF. CDR3 nucleotide sequence: TGTGCCAGCAGTTTAGAGCGGACGGTCAATCAGCCCCAGCATTTT.

This clonotype was seen ten or more times. This sequence joins TRBV20-1 and TRBJ2-2; D perhaps matches TRBD2 (5 bases). The CDR3 is 13 amino acids. Germline V lookup: CDR1 DFQATT, CDR2 SNEGSKA (reference sequence). V lost 5 bases and J 2 bases, leaving 9 bases between the germline ends. Here the CDR3 reads CSAPGLNTGELFF. CDR3 DNA: TGCAGTGCTCCCGGACTTAACACCGGGGAGCTGTTTTTT.

V is TRBV4-1 and J is TRBJ2-1; 14 nucleotides agree with TRBD2. This CDR3 comprises 17 residues. Germline CDR1 and CDR2: MGHRA and YSYEKL. Trimming cost V 4 bases and J 2 bases; bases outside gene matches: 4. CDR3 residues: CASSPGTSGRAYNEQFF. The DNA for the CDR3 is TGCGCCAGCAGCCCCGGGACTAGCGGGAGAGCCTACAATGAGCAGTTCTTC.

This clonotype was seen ten or more times. The chain combines TRBV6-2 or TRBV6-3 with TRBJ1-1; D perhaps matches TRBD1 (6 bases). The CDR3 covers 15 residues. Deletions cut 5 bases from V and 1 base from J, with 14 bases between. Germline CDR1 MNHEY, CDR2 SVGEGT. The CDR3 protein is CASSRRTGKNTEAFF. The CDR3 coding sequence is TGTGCCAGCAGTCGGAGAACAGGGAAGAACACTGAAGCTTTCTTT.

This clonotype was picked up many times. V and J are TRBV27 and TRBJ1-2, with 10 nucleotides matching TRBD1. V lost 3 bases, J lost 6 bases, and 4 bases stayed unmatched. Germline V gives CDR1 MNHEY, CDR2 SMNVEV (reference sequence). The CDR3 sequence is 14 residues long. CDR3 loop: CASSFRTGGNGYTF. CDR3 bases: TGTGCCAGCAGTTTTCGGACAGGGGGGAATGGCTACACCTTC.

This clonotype was detected ten times or more. This chain links TRBV18 with TRBJ2-5, with D unresolved. The CDR3 extends over 13 amino acids. Trimming pared 3 bases from V and 10 bases from J, leaving 15 bases between. CDR1 and CDR2 from the germline V gene are KGHSH and LQKENI. The CDR3 is CASSPQRLRDQYF. The CDR3 DNA sequence: TGTGCCAGCTCACCGCAGAGGTTAAGGGACCAGTACTTC.

This clonotype came up a few times. The chain employs TRBV12-3 or TRBV12-4 and TRBJ2-7; tentative D call: TRBD1 (5 bases). V lost 6 bases and J 3 bases, leaving 9 bases between the germline ends. The CDR3 contains 12 residues. For the CDR3, the DNA is TGTGCCAGCAGCAAAGGACACTACGAGCAGTACTTC. Translated, it gives CASSKGHYEQYF.

This clonotype was counted at least ten times. The chain carries TRBV15 and TRBJ1-3; D is ambiguous. This CDR3 has 14 residues. Germline CDR1 LNHNV, CDR2 YYDKDF (reference sequence). The V and J ends lost 4 bases and 0 bases respectively, with 7 bases between them. DNA of the CDR3: TGTGCCACCAGCAAAAGGGACTCTGGAAACACCATATATTTT. Residues: CATSKRDSGNTIYF.

The sample holds many counts of this clonotype. The V gene is TRBV4-1, the J gene TRBJ1-5; D uncertain. V was pared by 1 base and J by 4 bases, with 14 bases between. Per germline, CDR1 MGHRA and CDR2 YSYEKL. This CDR3 spans 16 amino acids. The chain's CDR3 is CASSQAVSVVNQPQHF. The CDR3 DNA follows: TGCGCCAGCAGCCAAGCTGTCTCAGTGGTAAATCAGCCCCAGCATTTT.